This passage covers 20 T cell receptor beta chains from one sample sequenced in a study of blood T cell repertoires in COVID-19. Profiling relied on immunoSEQ multiplex PCR, and the TCRdb table lists in-frame clones only, not all of them. The sample lists some 290,000 clones, roughly 93% occurring once. The sequenced sample was PBMCs or T cells enriched from blood (not recorded which). The source is a woman aged 40 to 50 with acute COVID-19.

J is TRBJ1-5 and V is TRBV24-1, with TRBD1 matching 8 bases. The CDR3 is made up of 15 amino acids. Trimming at V came to 3 bases and at J to 4 bases, leaving 4 bases not matched to a gene. Looked up from germline, CDR1 is KGHDR and CDR2 is SFDVKD. CDR3 in amino acids: CATSDGTGTNQPQHF. In DNA, the CDR3 is TGTGCCACCAGTGATGGGACAGGCACTAATCAGCCCCAGCATTTT.

This rearrangement joins TRBV6-1 to TRBJ1-2; TRBD1 matches at 7 bases. The germline CDR1 and CDR2 sequences are MNHNS and SASEGT. Trimming cost V 2 bases and J 7 bases; bases outside gene matches: 7. CDR3 size: 14 residues. This chain's CDR3 is CASSENRQGSGYTF. The CDR3 DNA reads as TGTGCCAGCAGTGAAAATAGACAGGGTAGTGGCTACACCTTC.

The chain links TRBV9 to TRBJ2-5, with 11 bases lining up with TRBD2. With V trimmed by 2 bases and J by 5 bases, 5 bases remained unmatched. Germline V gene lookup returns CDR1 SGDLS and CDR2 YYNGEE. This CDR3 comprises 15 residues. Written as DNA, the CDR3 is TGTGCCAGCAGCGTTGGTAGCGGGGGGGCTGAGACCCAGTACTTC. As protein: CASSVGSGGAETQYF. The variable domain in full, with the rest retrieved from reference TRBV9 and TRBJ2-5, is DSGVTQTPKHLITATGQRVTLRCSPRSGDLSVYWYQQSLDQGLQFLIQYYNGEERAKGNILERFSAQQFPDLHSELNLSSLELGDSALYFCASSVGSGGAETQYFGPGTRLLVL.

The J gene is TRBJ1-2, the V gene TRBV27; 7 nucleotides align to TRBD1. V shed 6 bases, J shed 5 bases, and the junction held 6 bases outside the gene matches. Per germline, CDR1 MNHEY and CDR2 SMNVEV (reference sequence). The CDR3 contains 13 residues. The CDR3 coding sequence is TGTGCCAGCAGAATTGGACAGGAGTATGGCTACACCTTC. Amino acids: CASRIGQEYGYTF.

This chain connects TRBV18 to TRBJ2-3; D is ambiguous. Trimming shortened V by 3 bases and J by 2 bases, and 3 bases separated the two germline ends. From germline, CDR1 is KGHSH and CDR2 LQKENI. The CDR3 runs to 12 residues. The CDR3 here is CASSPSTDTQYF. The DNA for the CDR3 is TGTGCCAGCTCACCCTCCACAGATACGCAGTATTTT.

The sample holds one count of this clone. V gene TRBV3-1 (or the pseudogene TRBV3-2) combines with J gene TRBJ2-3, with D maybe TRBD2 (5 bases). With 0 bases removed from V and 6 bases from J, the gap between germline ends came to 13 bases. CDR3 length equals 15 residues. The germline CDR1 and CDR2 sequences are LGHDT and YNNKEL (reference sequence). CDR3 amino acids: CASSQDQVGSDTQYF. In DNA form, the CDR3 reads TGTGCCAGCAGCCAAGATCAGGTAGGGAGCGATACGCAGTATTTT.

J is TRBJ2-1 and V is TRBV7-9, with a weak D call TRBD2 (6 bases). This CDR3 has 13 amino acids. Germline CDR1 reads SEHNR; CDR2 reads FQNEAQ (reference sequence). V was clipped by 6 bases and J by 6 bases, with 12 bases between them. The CDR3 loop is CASRRDVSNEQFF. The CDR3 DNA reads as TGTGCCAGCAGGCGGGACGTTAGCAATGAGCAGTTCTTC.

This clone was seen a handful of times. J is TRBJ1-6 and V is TRBV7-2; 9 bases fit TRBD1. Trimming cost V 5 bases and J 0 bases; bases outside gene matches: 5. Germline values: CDR1 SGHTA, CDR2 FQGNSA. This CDR3 has 17 residues. CDR3 sequence: CASSVETGGSYNSPLHF. The CDR3 region has the DNA TGTGCCAGCAGCGTAGAGACAGGGGGCTCCTATAATTCACCCCTCCACTTT.

The V gene is TRBV6-2 or TRBV6-3, the J gene TRBJ2-7; 7 nucleotides line up with TRBD1. Germline assignment: CDR1 MNHEY and CDR2 SVGEGT. V lost 2 bases and J lost 2; bases outside the gene matches: 3. The CDR3 contains 14 residues. The CDR3 DNA sequence: TGTGCCAGCAGTTACACCGGGACAGCCTACGAGCAGTACTTC. It translates to CASSYTGTAYEQYF.

This clone was recorded a few times. The rearrangement uses TRBV9 and TRBJ1-1; no clear D gene. Trimming cost V 4 bases and J 1 base, with 8 bases left between them. Germline lookup yields CDR1 SGDLS and CDR2 YYNGEE. The CDR3 extends over 13 amino acids. For the CDR3, the DNA is TGTGCCAGCAGCCCATACAAGAACACTGAAGCTTTCTTT. It yields the protein CASSPYKNTEAFF.

The V gene is TRBV28, the J gene TRBJ1-1; possibly TRBD1 for D (6 bases). The CDR3 contains 14 residues. V was clipped by 6 bases and J by 1 base, with 12 bases between them. Germline-derived CDR1 and CDR2 are MDHEN and SYDVKM. The CDR3 spells CASSTDSGNTEAFF. The CDR3 DNA follows: TGTGCCAGCAGCACGGACAGTGGGAACACTGAAGCTTTCTTT.

This chain connects TRBV7-9 to TRBJ2-5; perhaps TRBD1 as D (5 bases). This CDR3 spans 15 amino acids. Germline V gene sequence: CDR1 SEHNR, CDR2 FQNEAQ (reference sequence). The V end was cut by 0 bases, the J end by 2 bases, with 10 bases between. The DNA of the CDR3 is TGTGCCAGCAGCTTAGCGTCTGCAGGGCAAGAGACCCAGTACTTC. It translates to CASSLASAGQETQYF.

This clone was observed a single time. This chain connects TRBV30 to TRBJ1-6, with D perhaps matching TRBD1 (5 bases). The CDR3 has 14 residues. V gave up 2 bases and J gave up 7 bases, with 12 bases separating them. The V gene's germline CDR1 is GTSNPN and CDR2 SVGIG (reference sequence). CDR3 sequence reads: CAWSLRGGNSPLHF. CDR3 DNA: TGTGCCTGGAGTCTCCGGGGGGGGAATTCACCCCTCCACTTT.

The chain has TRBV7-2 and TRBJ2-1, with TRBD2 as a possible D gene (6 bases). Between the trimmed V and J ends, which lost 1 base and 5 bases, there was a span of 15 bases. Germline V gives CDR1 SGHTA, CDR2 FQGNSA. The CDR3 runs to 16 residues. CDR3 in amino acids: CASSLGLGMGDNEQFF. The CDR3 bases are TGTGCCAGCAGCTTAGGACTAGGGATGGGGGACAATGAGCAGTTCTTC.

V is TRBV6-1 and J is TRBJ2-1; TRBD2 matches 8 bases. Germline-derived CDR1 and CDR2 are MNHNS and SASEGT. The CDR3 totals 16 residues. V dropped 3 bases and J dropped 4; count of bases not matched to a gene: 8. The CDR3 is CASSDGSQRGYNEQFF. CDR3 nucleotides: TGTGCCAGCAGTGATGGATCACAGCGGGGGTACAATGAGCAGTTCTTC.

This clone was observed once. The chain combines TRBV11-2 with TRBJ1-5; D uncertain. The germline CDR1 and CDR2 sequences are SGHAT and FQNNGV. The CDR3 loop spans 14 amino acids. V was clipped by 1 base and J by 1 base, with 5 bases between them. CDR3 sequence: CASSLAGSNQPQHF. CDR3 DNA: TGTGCCAGCAGCTTAGCAGGCAGCAATCAGCCCCAGCATTTT.

This sequence joins TRBV4-1 and TRBJ2-3, with 8 bases identical to TRBD2. CDR1 is MGHRA, CDR2 YSYEKL, per germline. This CDR3 comprises 16 residues. V lost 4 bases to trimming and J lost 4 bases; unmatched junction nucleotides: 10. The CDR3 here is CASSPSGGTRSDTQYF. The CDR3 DNA is TGCGCCAGCAGCCCGTCCGGAGGGACTAGATCAGATACGCAGTATTTT.

V is TRBV7-2 and J is TRBJ2-1; D possibly corresponds to TRBD2 (5 bases). V was clipped by 10 bases and J by 10 bases, with 17 bases between them. This CDR3 is built from 12 residues. CDR1 and CDR2 from the germline V gene are SGHTA and FQGNSA. CDR3 loop: CATPTEGREQFF. The CDR3 region has the DNA TGTGCCACCCCGACTGAGGGCAGGGAGCAGTTCTTC.

The genes are TRBV19 and TRBJ2-2; no definite D call. This CDR3 is built from 14 residues. The germline V gene encodes CDR1 LNHDA and CDR2 SQIVND (reference sequence). Trimming took 4 bases from V and 0 from J, leaving 6 bases between them. The CDR3 spells CASSTRTNTGELFF. In DNA form, the CDR3 reads TGTGCCAGTAGTACGAGGACGAACACCGGGGAGCTGTTTTTT.

This clone was observed a single time. The rearrangement joins TRBV7-9 to TRBJ2-1; 14 positions match TRBD2. The CDR3 length is 18 residues. Germline CDR1 reads SEHNR; CDR2 reads FQNEAQ (reference sequence). With V trimmed by 5 bases and J by 4 bases, 10 bases remained unmatched. The CDR3 bases are TGTGCCAGCAGCCCATTCGGACTAGCGGGGGGTCCATACAATGAGCAGTTCTTC. Translation gives CASSPFGLAGGPYNEQFF.